The T cell receptor beta chain described here comes from a study of early T cells in non-severe SARS-CoV-2 infection. Study context: Alpha and beta chains were unpaired, from unsorted whole-blood bulk RNA. Study results and limitations: VDJdb matching skewed toward anti-spike CD8 responses, missing private and CD4 specificities.

This clonotype was seen many times. The antigen is unknown. The CDR3 contains 13 residues. From germline, CDR1 is SQVTM and CDR2 ANQGSEA. V lost 4 bases and J 8 bases, leaving 14 bases between the germline ends. Researchers tagged individual cDNA molecules with unique molecular identifiers. TCRdb re-called the 5' RACE reads with MiXCR, one entry per CDR3 protein. The top ten clones hold roughly 8% of a sample with 55,000 to 65,000 distinct CDR3 sequences, roughly a tenth of them seen once. The chain links TRBV29-1 to TRBJ1-4, with D hard to call. Material for sequencing was whole blood. The source is an adult who was a healthcare worker with PCR-confirmed SARS-CoV-2 infection or an uninfected control (not recorded which). The CDR3 region is CSVGRAVGEKLFF. CDR3 coding DNA: TGCAGCGTTGGGAGGGCGGTTGGGGAAAAACTGTTTTTT.